The source of this T cell receptor beta chain is a study of PD-1 blockade in classical Hodgkin lymphoma (dated by TCRdb to 2020 to 2021). Notes on the research overall: Nivolumab dosing was 3 mg/kg intravenously every 2 weeks, continuing until either disease progression or unacceptable toxicity. A peripheral blood immune signature of response to PD-1 blockade in classical Hodgkin lymphoma was defined using TCR beta sequencing and CyTOF.

The germline V gene (reference sequence) sets CDR1 to MNHNY and CDR2 to SVGAGI. The CDR3 spans 16 residues, from the cysteine through the phenylalanine. Only the CDR3 DNA stays, 48 bases, in frame from base 1. V gives up 2 bases and J gives up 3 bases, and the segment between their germline ends measures 14 bases. Genomic DNA was extracted with the Qiagen DNeasy kit from unsorted PBMCs and from negatively selected CD4+ and CD8+ fractions. Amplification of TCR beta CDR3 regions was done by immunoSEQ multiplex PCR with primers that anneal to V and J segments. Amplification bias was minimized using a synthetic immune receptor repertoire, and residual bias was removed computationally after sequencing. For the original study's pipeline: Repertoire diversity was quantified as the Shannon entropy index using custom Python scripts. Unsorted, CD4+ and CD8+ repertoires were analyzed separately, except for combined analyses in which CD4+ and CD8+ sequences were merged in silico. Clonal expansion was defined as at least a 2-fold frequency increase after treatment relative to C1D1, with a pseudocount of 0.5 for undetected baseline clones. Singleton clones were defined as clones with 0 or 1 copy at C1D1, and non-singleton clones were defined as clones with 2 or more copies. Clones expanded in unsorted samples were assigned a CD4+, CD8+ or unknown annotation through matching of protein sequences in sorted samples from the same patient. Wilcoxon tests were applied to paired samples to test diversity changes from C1D1 to C4D1. Sourced from immuneACCESS, this table was stored by TCRdb with only in-frame sequences that have V and J called. A share of the clones is absent; for the studies checked, an unresolved V gene accounts for under half, and the remainder has no known explanation. V and J calls plus clone size are reproduced from that table; the DNA served to infer D and trimming. This sample gives fewer than 15,000 clones in total; roughly 90% of them show up just once. The ten most abundant clones make up 18% of the sample.

Summary of the overall study and its limitations: Lower diversity was seen in patients whose nivolumab began less than 1 year after ASCT, and these patients were left out of later analyses so that immune reconstitution would not confound the results. Baseline TCR diversity was reported as lower in newly diagnosed patients than in healthy donors, and lower still in relapsed/refractory patients. Among trial patients, those achieving complete response had baseline diversity similar to that of newly diagnosed patients, while diversity was significantly lower in partial responders and progressors. The study covered only a single clinical trial cohort, and the causes of the repertoire differences, possibly disease activity or prior therapy, were still not defined. By C4D1, a significant rise was seen in CD4+ TCR diversity but not in CD8+ TCR diversity (p=0.0027 vs p=0.16), and the rise was most apparent among complete responders (p=0.02).

In light of the paper, this sample's time point label describes: cycle 4 day 1 (C4D1), after less than 7 weeks of nivolumab. All trial patients had relapsed after autologous stem cell transplantation, with cohorts A, B and C differing in prior brentuximab vedotin exposure. Using a Miltenyi CD8+ T cell isolation kit, CD8+ T cells were purified from thawed PBMCs through magnetic negative selection. The trial cohort was composed of some 57 patients with relapsed/refractory classical Hodgkin lymphoma, for whom complete response, partial response or progressive disease was recorded as best overall response. Single-agent nivolumab was administered to trial patients in the multi-cohort phase II CheckMate 205 trial. An independent review committee assessed best overall response using the 2007 International Working Group response criteria. Trial PBMCs were collected just before the start of nivolumab (C1D1) and during therapy at cycle 2 day 1 and cycle 4 day 1. Peripheral blood was collected in 8 mL Vacutainer Cell Preparation Tubes, from which PBMCs were isolated by centrifugation and then cryopreserved. Purified CD4+ and CD8+ fractions were prepared only for cases where an additional PBMC sample was available. Magnetically labelled cells were removed on LS columns in a quadroMACS separator, and the flow-through was collected as the purified fraction.

Notes on this clone: What antigen it recognizes has not been identified. No quality values exist for individual bases; no much larger clone is one base distant.

The sequence was collected from a human donor with classical Hodgkin lymphoma. The rearrangement combines TRBV6-6 with TRBJ1-5, with no confidently assigned D gene. The sequenced sample was CD8+ T cells from blood, obtained before the fourth cycle of nivolumab. CDR3 reads: CASSYLGDGNNQPQHF. The nucleotide sequence reads TGTGCCAGCAGTTACCTCGGCGACGGGAACAATCAGCCCCAGCATTTT.